The source of this T cell receptor beta chain is a study of CD8+ T cells in alopecia areata. Trimming at V came to 2 bases and at J to 0 bases, leaving 6 bases not matched to a gene. The CDR3 sequence is 16 residues long. CDR1 and CDR2 (germline): SEHNR, FQNEAQ (reference sequence). PBMCs were stained for CD3, CD4 and CD8, and CD4+ and CD8+ T cells were sorted. For this clone: The antigen is undetermined.

Overall study findings and caveats: Scalp sample sequencing also detects resident alphabeta T cells of normal skin.

Extracted RNA was reverse transcribed, and the resulting cDNA served as sequencing template. Using immunoSEQ multiplex PCR, the repertoire was profiled, and TCRdb retains in-frame clones only, with some absent. This table holds about 140,000 clones, roughly 50% found once. The clonotype originates from a human donor in good health. Source material: CD4+ T cells sorted from blood. The chain couples TRBV7-9 to TRBJ1-2, with 7 bases matching TRBD1. The CDR3: CASSLKTTGTNYGYTF. Here the CDR3 DNA reads TGTGCCAGCAGCTTAAAGACGACAGGGACTAACTATGGCTACACCTTC.